A single T cell receptor (beta chain) is shown here with its context. Its matching antigen is unknown. These data belong to a study of cytomegalovirus exposure and HLA in healthy donors. Study-level results: Productive status was seen about 90% or about 30% of the time for most TCR beta V segments in an earlier analysis. Exclusion as indistinguishable affected some V segments, including TRBV6-2 and TRBV6-3. Reportedly, HLA-A and HLA-B alleles of most subjects were accurately predicted from TCR beta.

PCR used 60 Vbeta primers and 13 Jbeta primers. TCRdb keeps only in-frame clones here, not all; method: immunoSEQ multiplex PCR. Of around 200,000 clones listed, about four fifths are singletons. All donors participated as healthy donors of bone marrow. V lost 0 bases, J lost 3 bases, and 5 bases stayed unmatched. The CDR3 length is 15 residues. Germline lookup yields CDR1 SEHNR and CDR2 FQNEAQ (reference sequence). The clonotype was recovered from a man aged 40-50 years in good health and CMV-seropositive. The sample was PBMCs. This chain uses TRBV7-9 with TRBJ2-7; the match to TRBD1 covers 7 bases. The DNA for the CDR3 is TGTGCCAGCAGCTTAGCGACAGGGTCAGGCTACGAGCAGTACTTC. It is translated as CASSLATGSGYEQYF.